The entry that follows covers one T cell receptor (beta chain) sequence. Its target is unknown. V lost 2 bases, J lost 16 bases, and 25 bases lay in between. Germline V CDR1 and CDR2: SGHDT, YYEEEE. This CDR3 is built from 16 residues. The sort gate was single viable CD3+CD4+CD8-CD45RO+ cells for memory CD4+ T cells. After thawing, CD4+ T cells were positively selected. This record belongs to a study of memory CD4+ T cells and cytomegalovirus serostatus. Background on the study: Of the healthy Belgian adults, nine or ten were CMV seropositive and 20 to 30 seronegative.

In the study's own analysis: Out-of-frame sequences were removed, leaving 2 million to 2.5 million distinct TCRbeta sequences. Data came from immunoSEQ multiplex PCR; TCRdb stores just in-frame clones and leaves some out. V, J and clone size are taken as reported in that table, and D and trimming were inferred from the DNA itself. Among around 99,000 clones, over 70% were seen once, and the ten largest hold less than 4%. Whole-study results and caveats: Each of approximately 70 CMV-associated TCRbeta sequences occurred in one to five individuals.

The V gene is TRBV5-6, the J gene TRBJ2-6, with a weak D call TRBD1 (5 bases). What was sequenced was memory CD4+ T cells from blood. This clonotype was sampled from an adult in good health and CMV-seropositive. In DNA form, the CDR3 reads TGTGCCAGCAGCTTCGGCCCAAACTCTGGGGCCAACCCACTGACTTTC. Protein: CASSFGPNSGANPLTF.